This T cell receptor beta chain is from a study of CD8 T cells in Susac syndrome. V gave up 6 bases and J gave up 3 bases; unmatched junction bases: 12. Germline CDR1 is DFQATT and CDR2 is SNEGSKA (reference sequence). The length of the CDR3 is 15 residues. When the RNA was reverse transcribed, random hexamers were used with an input of roughly 0.45 to 1 ug. TCRdb ran MiXCR on the immunoSEQ multiplex PCR reads and lists one entry per CDR3 protein. The repertoire holds roughly 110,000 distinct CDR3 sequences, with 85% to 95% as singletons. The V gene is TRBV20-1, the J gene TRBJ2-5; 8 bases are a match to TRBD2. This TCR was sampled from a human donor in good health. Specimen: CD8+ T cells from PBMCs. CDR3 protein: CSASPRDSGEETQYF. CDR3 nucleotide sequence: TGCAGTGCCAGCCCCCGTGATAGCGGGGAAGAGACCCAGTACTTC.